The 28 T cell receptor beta chains reported below all come from one sample, sequenced in a study of blood T cell repertoires in COVID-19. The data were produced by immunoSEQ multiplex PCR, yet TCRdb's version contains in-frame clones alone and is incomplete. The sample includes about 140,000 clones, about 80% of them seen just once. The specimen sequenced was peripheral blood. The receptors shown here come from a man aged 55 to 70 with acute or convalescent COVID-19.

This clone was picked up a small number of times. This sequence joins TRBV7-2 and TRBJ2-3; TRBD1 is a possible D gene (8 bases). The CDR3 runs to 14 residues. Trimming removed 4 bases from V and 7 bases from J, with 15 bases in between. Germline lookup yields CDR1 SGHTA and CDR2 FQGNSA. The CDR3 bases are TGTGCCAGCAGCTCTACAGGGGGGGGACATACGCAGTATTTT. It specifies CASSSTGGGHTQYF. Combining the CDR3 with reference TRBV7-2 and TRBJ2-3 gives the whole variable domain GAGVSQSPSNKVTEKGKDVELRCDPISGHTALYWYRQSLGQGLEFLIYFQGNSAPDKSGLPSDRFSAERTGGSVSTLTIQRTQQEDSAVYLCASSSTGGGHTQYFGPGTRLTVL.

Here the CDR3 DNA reads TGTGCCAGCAGCTTATCTGTTATGAGCTCCTACGAGCAGTACTTC. Its translation: CASSLSVMSSYEQYF. V is TRBV7-2 and J is TRBJ2-7; D is ambiguous. The CDR3 covers 15 residues. Trimming cost V 2 bases and J 0 bases, with 11 bases left between them. The germline V gene has CDR1 SGHTA and CDR2 FQGNSA.

The chain combines TRBV6-2 or TRBV6-3 with TRBJ2-2; 7 nucleotides line up with TRBD2. This CDR3 is 15 amino acids long. Germline loops: CDR1 MNHEY, CDR2 SVGEGT. The trim removed 2 bases at V and 3 bases at J, leaving 3 bases unmatched. CDR3 protein: CASSYLAVYTGELFF. The CDR3 DNA follows: TGTGCCAGCAGTTACCTAGCGGTTTACACCGGGGAGCTGTTTTTT.

This chain joins TRBV7-2 and TRBJ2-3, with D maybe TRBD2 (7 bases). From germline, CDR1 is SGHTA and CDR2 FQGNSA. The CDR3 has 16 amino acids. V was shortened by 2 bases and J by 0 bases, with 12 bases between the two germline ends. The CDR3 DNA reads TGTGCCAGCAGCTTAAGGGGGGGGTTTAGCACAGATACGCAGTATTTT. The encoded protein is CASSLRGGFSTDTQYF.

The V gene is TRBV4-1, the J gene TRBJ2-3; 8 bases fit TRBD1. The CDR3 is 14 residues long. Germline trimming cut 4 bases from V and 3 bases from J; bases unmatched to any gene: 3. Germline loops: CDR1 MGHRA, CDR2 YSYEKL. CDR3 protein: CASSPRTGTDTQYF. The CDR3 DNA sequence: TGCGCCAGCAGCCCCCGGACAGGGACAGATACGCAGTATTTT.

This chain uses TRBV30 with TRBJ1-2, with D maybe TRBD1 (6 bases). CDR1 and CDR2 (germline): GTSNPN, SVGIG (reference sequence). The germline V and J ends were trimmed by 6 bases and 8 bases, with 10 bases remaining between them. CDR3 length: 10 residues. CDR3 loop: CACTGYGYTF. The CDR3 bases are TGTGCCTGCACAGGGTACGGCTACACCTTC.

The chain carries TRBV28 and TRBJ1-5, with D possibly matching TRBD1 (5 bases). Germline V gene data show CDR1 as MDHEN and CDR2 as SYDVKM. The CDR3 totals 16 residues. V was trimmed by 5 bases and J by 6 bases, leaving 20 bases between them. DNA for the CDR3: TGTGCCAGCAGTCCCCGCGGGGGTAGTCCAGGTCAGCCCCAGCATTTT. As protein: CASSPRGGSPGQPQHF.

Points on this clone: Other DNA sequences within the sample encode an identical CDR3. V is TRBV7-9 and J is TRBJ1-1, with D possibly TRBD1 on 5 matching bases. In germline, CDR1 is SEHNR, CDR2 FQNEAQ (reference sequence). Trimming left V 5 bases short and J 5 bases short, with 9 bases between. The CDR3 consists of 12 residues. The CDR3 bases are TGTGCCAGCAGCCACCCAGGGACTGAAGCTTTCTTT. It is translated as CASSHPGTEAFF.

The CDR3 sequence: CASSQAGSENQPQHF. In DNA form, the CDR3 reads TGTGCCAGCTCACAGGCAGGGTCGGAAAATCAGCCCCAGCATTTT. This rearrangement joins TRBV18 to TRBJ1-5; D is possibly TRBD1 (5 bases). V was shortened by 4 bases and J by 4 bases, with 14 bases between the two germline ends. The CDR3 is 15 residues long. Germline-derived CDR1 and CDR2 are KGHSH and LQKENI.

The chain recombines TRBV5-1 with TRBJ2-2, with 7 bases identical to TRBD1. CDR1 SGHRS and CDR2 YFSETQ come from the germline V gene. The CDR3 totals 14 residues. V dropped 3 bases and J dropped 5; count of bases not matched to a gene: 4. The CDR3: CASSSTGRTGELFF. The CDR3 DNA follows: TGCGCCAGCAGCTCGACAGGGCGGACCGGGGAGCTGTTTTTT.

There are a few counts of this clone. The chain is built from TRBV19 and TRBJ2-7; TRBD1 matches at 7 bases. In germline, CDR1 is LNHDA, CDR2 SQIVND (reference sequence). This CDR3 contains 16 residues. V trimming: 1 base; J trimming: 3 bases; junction bases outside the gene matches: 9. The CDR3 region is CASSIGTGELLYEQYF. In nucleotides, the CDR3 is TGTGCCAGTAGTATAGGGACAGGAGAACTCCTCTACGAGCAGTACTTC.

Ten or more counts support this clone. The CDR3 protein is CASSRLLAGELWEQYF. For the CDR3, the DNA is TGTGCCAGCAGCCGCCTACTAGCGGGAGAGCTCTGGGAGCAGTACTTC. V usage is TRBV5-4 and J usage is TRBJ2-7, with 11 bases fitting TRBD2. The CDR3 sequence is 16 residues long. Germline values: CDR1 SGHNT, CDR2 YYREEE (reference sequence). V was pared by 4 bases and J by 7 bases, with 13 bases of the junction left unmatched.

This clone was picked up one time. The chain couples TRBV29-1 to TRBJ2-3; 7 bases are a match to TRBD2. V dropped 7 bases and J dropped 5; count of bases not matched to a gene: 6. The germline gives CDR1 SQVTM, CDR2 ANQGSEA. CDR3 length equals 12 residues. CDR3 amino acids: CSAATSVDTQYF. CDR3 sequence (DNA): TGCAGCGCCGCCACTAGCGTAGATACGCAGTATTTT.

The chain links TRBV24-1 to TRBJ2-3; weak D call: TRBD1 (5 bases). Germline V lookup: CDR1 KGHDR, CDR2 SFDVKD. V lost 4 bases and J lost 2, with 12 bases in between. The CDR3 has 15 residues. Written as DNA, the CDR3 is TGTGCCACCAGTGACCCAACCAGGGACACAGATACGCAGTATTTT. Translated, it gives CATSDPTRDTDTQYF.

The rearrangement uses TRBV7-3 and TRBJ2-7; D perhaps matches TRBD2 (7 bases). Per germline, CDR1 SGHTA and CDR2 FQGTGA. There are 15 residues in the CDR3. The V end lost 5 bases, the J end lost 8 bases, and 22 bases lay between the germline ends. CDR3 protein: CASSPMGGRGVQQYF. DNA for the CDR3: TGTGCCAGCAGCCCTATGGGGGGGCGCGGAGTCCAGCAGTACTTC.

The chain is built from TRBV15 and TRBJ1-6; unclear D gene. This CDR3 is 14 amino acids long. Trimming shortened V by 2 bases and J by 10 bases, and 12 bases separated the two germline ends. In germline, CDR1 is LNHNV, CDR2 YYDKDF (reference sequence). The CDR3 region is CATSRPSSGSPLHF. CDR3 bases: TGTGCCACCAGCAGACCCTCCTCCGGGTCACCCCTCCACTTT.

This clone was detected a few times. The chain uses TRBV9 and TRBJ2-1, with 12 nucleotides matching TRBD2. CDR3 length equals 15 residues. With V trimmed by 3 bases and J by 5 bases, 3 bases remained unmatched. Germline loops: CDR1 SGDLS, CDR2 YYNGEE. CDR3 in amino acids: CASSGGLAGNNEQFF. The CDR3 DNA reads as TGTGCCAGCAGCGGGGGACTAGCGGGTAACAATGAGCAGTTCTTC.

The chain uses TRBV4-2 and TRBJ2-1; TRBD2 matches at 7 bases. The trim removed 1 base at V and 2 bases at J, leaving 17 bases unmatched. The CDR3 runs to 20 residues. Germline loops: CDR1 LGHNA, CDR2 YNFKEQ. The DNA for the CDR3 is TGTGCCAGCAGCCAAGGGGGGGGGTTAGTGGCGGGATACACCTACAATGAGCAGTTCTTC. As protein: CASSQGGGLVAGYTYNEQFF.

This clone turned up a few times. CDR3 amino acids: CASSQDNYEQYF. The CDR3 DNA reads TGTGCCAGCAGCCAAGATAACTACGAGCAGTACTTC. The chain combines TRBV14 with TRBJ2-7, with D uncertain. CDR3 length equals 12 residues. Trimming took 0 bases from V and 3 from J, leaving 3 bases between them. Per the germline V gene, CDR1 is SGHDN and CDR2 is FVKESK. The full variable domain, completed using reference TRBV14 and TRBJ2-7, is EAGVTQFPSHSVIEKGQTVTLRCDPISGHDNLYWYRRVMGKEIKFLLHFVKESKQDESGMPNNRFLAERTGGTYSTLKVQPAELEDSGVYFCASSQDNYEQYFGPGTRLTVT.

V and J are TRBV30 and TRBJ2-1; no clear D gene. The CDR3 totals 13 residues. Germline V CDR1 and CDR2: GTSNPN, SVGIG (reference sequence). The V and J ends lost 4 bases and 0 bases respectively, with 7 bases between them. The CDR3 region is CAWTSYSYNEQFF. CDR3 DNA: TGTGCCTGGACTTCCTACTCCTACAATGAGCAGTTCTTC.

The chain combines TRBV5-4 with TRBJ1-2; 7 positions agree with TRBD1. The junction had 2 bases not matched to a gene; V was cut back by 2 bases and J by 4 bases. The V gene's germline CDR1 is SGHNT and CDR2 YYREEE (reference sequence). The CDR3 loop spans 13 amino acids. The CDR3 sequence: CASSLQGPYGYTF. Here the CDR3 DNA reads TGTGCCAGCAGCTTACAGGGGCCCTATGGCTACACCTTC.

The chain joins TRBV19 to TRBJ1-5; D not certain. The CDR3 has 14 residues. The V end was cut by 0 bases, the J end by 2 bases, with 5 bases between. The V gene's germline CDR1 is LNHDA and CDR2 SQIVND (reference sequence). The DNA for the CDR3 is TGTGCCAGTAGTATAGAAACAGGCAATCAGCCCCAGCATTTT. This gives the protein CASSIETGNQPQHF.

V gene TRBV19 combines with J gene TRBJ2-5; TRBD2 might be the D (6 bases). CDR1 is LNHDA, CDR2 SQIVND, per germline (reference sequence). The CDR3 is 15 residues long. Trimming cost V 3 bases and J 5 bases, with 16 bases left between them. The CDR3 coding sequence is TGTGCCAGTAGTATCGGCGGGATGCTGGAGGAGACCCAGTACTTC. Its translation: CASSIGGMLEETQYF.

V and J are TRBV7-8 and TRBJ2-5; 7 bases are a match to TRBD1. CDR1 and CDR2 (germline): SGHVS, FQNEAQ. There are 15 residues in the CDR3. Unmatched junction bases numbered 8, after V lost 5 bases and J lost 2 bases. The CDR3 sequence: CASSAPGRGQETQYF. The CDR3 bases are TGTGCCAGCAGCGCACCCGGCAGGGGGCAAGAGACCCAGTACTTC. The full variable domain, with the rest looked up from reference TRBV7-8 and TRBJ2-5, is GAGVSQSPRYKVAKRGQDVALRCDPISGHVSLFWYQQALGQGPEFLTYFQNEAQLDKSGLPSDRFFAERPEGSVSTLKIQRTQQEDSAVYLCASSAPGRGQETQYFGPGTRLLVL.

V is TRBV27 and J is TRBJ2-7; D is ambiguous. The CDR3 contains 12 residues. V gave up 5 bases and J gave up 4 bases, with 9 bases separating them. CDR1 is MNHEY and CDR2 is SMNVEV in the germline V gene (reference sequence). The chain's CDR3 is CASSTRGYEQYF. CDR3 coding DNA: TGTGCCAGCAGTACCCGAGGATACGAGCAGTACTTC.

V and J are TRBV6-2 or TRBV6-3 and TRBJ2-7; 8 bases match TRBD2. The germline V gene has CDR1 MNHEY and CDR2 SVGEGT. This CDR3 is built from 16 residues. V lost 2 bases and J lost 2; bases outside the gene matches: 8. DNA for the CDR3: TGTGCCAGCAGTTACCCCGGGACTAGGCCCACCTACGAGCAGTACTTC. This sequence encodes CASSYPGTRPTYEQYF.

V and J are TRBV28 and TRBJ1-1; D may be TRBD1 (5 bases). Germline CDR1 reads MDHEN; CDR2 reads SYDVKM. Trimming shortened V by 4 bases and J by 0 bases, and 9 bases separated the two germline ends. The CDR3 totals 14 residues. The CDR3 loop is CASSSGGMNTEAFF. As DNA, the CDR3 is TGTGCCAGCAGTTCCGGGGGGATGAACACTGAAGCTTTCTTT.

The chain joins TRBV11-2 to TRBJ2-7; 9 nucleotides align to TRBD2. V shed 4 bases and J 4 bases; nucleotides not matched to a gene: 2. The germline CDR1 and CDR2 sequences are SGHAT and FQNNGV. The CDR3 totals 13 residues. The chain's CDR3 is CASSWLAGYEQYF. CDR3 DNA sequence: TGTGCCAGCAGCTGGCTAGCGGGATACGAGCAGTACTTC.